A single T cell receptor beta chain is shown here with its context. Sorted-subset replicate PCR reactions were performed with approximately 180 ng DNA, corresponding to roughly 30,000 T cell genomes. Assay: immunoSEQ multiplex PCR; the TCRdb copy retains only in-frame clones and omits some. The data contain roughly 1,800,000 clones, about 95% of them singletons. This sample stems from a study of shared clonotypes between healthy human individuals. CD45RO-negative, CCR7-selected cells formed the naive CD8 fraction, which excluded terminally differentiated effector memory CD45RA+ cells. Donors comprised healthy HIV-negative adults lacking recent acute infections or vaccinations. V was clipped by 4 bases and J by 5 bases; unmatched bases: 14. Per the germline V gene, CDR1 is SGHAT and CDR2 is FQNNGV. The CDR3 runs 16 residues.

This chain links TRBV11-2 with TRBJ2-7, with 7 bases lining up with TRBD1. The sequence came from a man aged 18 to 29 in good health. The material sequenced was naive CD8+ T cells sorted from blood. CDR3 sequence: CASSYTVETGINEQYF. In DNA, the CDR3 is TGTGCCAGCAGCTATACAGTCGAGACAGGGATCAACGAGCAGTACTTC. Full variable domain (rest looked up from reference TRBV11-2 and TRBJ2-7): EAGVAQSPRYKIIEKRQSVAFWCNPISGHATLYWYQQILGQGPKLLIQFQNNGVVDDSQLPKDRFSAERLKGVDSTLKIQPAKLEDSAVYLCASSYTVETGINEQYFGPGTRLTVT.